This T cell receptor beta chain came from a study of control samples from healthy donors and cancer patients. The V end was cut by 4 bases, the J end by 7 bases, with 11 bases between. Germline assignment: CDR1 LNHDA and CDR2 SQIVND (reference sequence). This CDR3 has 13 residues. Produced via immunoSEQ multiplex PCR; TCRdb's table is partial and in-frame only. The sample shows fewer than 45,000 clones, approximately 90% of them seen only once. Sequenced: PBMCs. The gene calls are TRBV19 and TRBJ1-5; a weak D match, TRBD1 (5 bases). This receptor was taken from a woman in her thirties or forties with head and neck cancer. The CDR3 sequence is CASSTLEGQPQHF. Written as DNA, the CDR3 is TGTGCCAGTAGTACCCTGGAGGGGCAGCCCCAGCATTTT.